A single sample gave rise to the 24 T cell receptor beta chains below, sequenced in a study of blood T cell repertoires in COVID-19. Sequencing was performed with immunoSEQ multiplex PCR; in TCRdb, only in-frame clones are kept and a portion is missing. The data contain about 110,000 clones, 60% to 80% of them singletons. Sequenced sample: peripheral blood. The receptors were sampled from a human donor with acute or convalescent COVID-19. The donor label of this sample is uncertain.

This chain connects TRBV19 to TRBJ1-1; D unresolved. Germline assignment: CDR1 LNHDA and CDR2 SQIVND (reference sequence). V lost 1 base and J lost 0, with 6 bases in between. The CDR3 has 14 residues. The CDR3 here is CASSIGWLNTEAFF. The CDR3 region has the DNA TGTGCCAGTAGTATAGGGTGGCTGAACACTGAAGCTTTCTTT.

The V call is TRBV9, the J call TRBJ1-6; weak D call: TRBD1 (6 bases). The V gene lost 0 bases and the J gene lost 9 bases, with 13 bases spanning the gap. The CDR3 sequence is 15 residues long. Germline CDR1 and CDR2: SGDLS and YYNGEE. The CDR3: CASSVGTGMGSPLHF. In DNA, the CDR3 is TGTGCCAGCAGCGTAGGAACAGGGATGGGTTCACCCCTCCACTTT. Combining the CDR3 with reference TRBV9 and TRBJ1-6 gives the whole variable domain DSGVTQTPKHLITATGQRVTLRCSPRSGDLSVYWYQQSLDQGLQFLIQYYNGEERAKGNILERFSAQQFPDLHSELNLSSLELGDSALYFCASSVGTGMGSPLHFGNGTRLTVT.

This clone appeared once. V gene TRBV4-1 combines with J gene TRBJ2-4; D is perhaps TRBD2 (6 bases). Germline V lookup: CDR1 MGHRA, CDR2 YSYEKL. The CDR3 sequence is 16 residues long. The germline V and J ends were trimmed by 5 bases and 0 bases, with 14 bases remaining between them. In DNA, the CDR3 is TGCGCCAGCAGCTTTCAGGACTATTTAGCCAAAAACATTCAGTACTTC. Amino acid sequence: CASSFQDYLAKNIQYF.

This clone was recorded once. The CDR3 region has the DNA TGTGCCAGCAGCCCCTGGGACTCCCGGGGGTATGGCTACACCTTC. Residues: CASSPWDSRGYGYTF. J is TRBJ1-2 and V is TRBV7-2; D is possibly TRBD1 (5 bases). The germline gives CDR1 SGHTA, CDR2 FQGNSA. The CDR3 totals 15 residues. V lost 5 bases, J lost 5 bases, and 18 bases lay in between.

The chain links TRBV18 to TRBJ2-3; TRBD2 is a possible D gene (5 bases). Germline V lookup: CDR1 KGHSH, CDR2 LQKENI. This CDR3 contains 16 residues. Trimming took 3 bases from V and 0 from J, leaving 13 bases between them. The DNA for the CDR3 is TGTGCCAGCTCACCTTTGAGCGGAACTAGCACAGATACGCAGTATTTT. Its translation is CASSPLSGTSTDTQYF. Supplemented by reference TRBV18 and TRBJ2-3, the full variable domain reads NAGVMQNPRHLVRRRGQEARLRCSPMKGHSHVYWYRQLPEEGLKFMVYLQKENIIDESGMPKERFSAEFPKEGPSILRIQQVVRGDSAAYFCASSPLSGTSTDTQYFGPGTRLTVL.

The V call is TRBV21-1, the J call TRBJ1-5; the listed D gene, TRBD1, was not tested against the DNA. TRBV21-1 is a pseudogene segment. The CDR3 is made up of 18 amino acids. The CDR3 protein is CASSKNGSGQGDNQPQHF. The CDR3 nucleotides are TGTGCCAGCAGCAAAAATGGGAGCGGACAGGGCGACAATCAGCCCCAGCATTTT.

The chain is built from TRBV4-1 and TRBJ2-6, with 8 bases that match TRBD2. Germline V CDR1 and CDR2: MGHRA, YSYEKL. The CDR3 totals 18 residues. Trimming took 2 bases from V and 0 from J; bases not matched to a gene: 6. The CDR3 DNA follows: TGCGCCAGCAGCCAACTAAACCGGGGGGGCTCTGGGGCCAACGTCCTGACTTTC. Its translation: CASSQLNRGGSGANVLTF.

The chain combines TRBV29-1 with TRBJ1-3; 7 bases align to TRBD1. This CDR3 has 13 residues. The germline V gene encodes CDR1 SQVTM and CDR2 ANQGSEA. Unmatched junction bases numbered 3, after V lost 7 bases and J lost 0 bases. The CDR3 coding sequence is TGCAGCGCCGGGACAGACTCTGGAAACACCATATATTTT. Encoded protein: CSAGTDSGNTIYF.

The chain recombines TRBV14 with TRBJ2-3; a weak D match, TRBD2 (6 bases). The CDR3 length is 14 residues. Germline V gene data show CDR1 as SGHDN and CDR2 as FVKESK. V lost 8 bases and J 2 bases, leaving 14 bases between the germline ends. The CDR3 is CASSWTDYTDTQYF. The CDR3 region has the DNA TGTGCCAGCTCCTGGACGGACTACACAGATACGCAGTATTTT.

This chain joins TRBV11-2 and TRBJ2-1; possible D gene TRBD1, 5 bases. The length of the CDR3 is 16 residues. The germline V and J ends were trimmed by 0 bases and 0 bases, with 9 bases remaining between them. The germline gives CDR1 SGHAT, CDR2 FQNNGV. The CDR3 loop is CASSLDRALSYNEQFF. CDR3 nucleotides: TGTGCCAGCAGCTTAGACAGGGCCCTCTCCTACAATGAGCAGTTCTTC.

The rearrangement links TRBV28 to TRBJ1-5; the D is unclear. CDR1 and CDR2 from the germline V gene are MDHEN and SYDVKM. The CDR3 is 17 residues long. Trimming removed 2 bases at V and 6 bases at J, with 20 bases between. CDR3 region: CASSLILMRVSGQPQHF. The CDR3 coding sequence is TGTGCCAGCAGTTTAATTTTGATGAGGGTATCGGGTCAGCCCCAGCATTTT.

This clone was seen only once. The chain is built from TRBV13 and TRBJ2-6; 7 nucleotides align to TRBD1. The ends lost 4 bases at V and 1 base at J; junction bases unmatched: 1. The germline V gene encodes CDR1 PRHDT and CDR2 FYEKMQ (reference sequence). This CDR3 is built from 15 residues. The CDR3 bases are TGTGCCAGCAGCTGGGACAGATCTGGGGCCAACGTCCTGACTTTC. As protein: CASSWDRSGANVLTF. Looking up the rest from reference TRBV13 and TRBJ2-6 gives the full variable domain: AAGVIQSPRHLIKEKRETATLKCYPIPRHDTVYWYQQGPGQDPQFLISFYEKMQSDKGSIPDRFSAQQFSDYHSELNMSSLELGDSALYFCASSWDRSGANVLTFGAGSRLTVL.

The chain uses TRBV6-6 and TRBJ1-1, with 11 bases matching TRBD1. CDR1 and CDR2 (germline): MNHNY, SVGAGI (reference sequence). This CDR3 contains 15 residues. V lost 6 bases and J lost 0; bases outside the gene matches: 3. CDR3 nucleotides: TGTGCCAGCAGCCGGACAGGGGGCGTGAACACTGAAGCTTTCTTT. Translating it yields CASSRTGGVNTEAFF.

This clone has more than one count but fewer than ten. The chain joins TRBV11-2 to TRBJ1-2; D gene unclear. V was cut by 1 base and J by 2 bases, with 5 bases left in between. The germline CDR1 and CDR2 sequences are SGHAT and FQNNGV. The CDR3 sequence is 13 residues long. The CDR3 coding sequence is TGTGCCAGCAGCTTAGGCAGGAACTATGGCTACACCTTC. Protein sequence: CASSLGRNYGYTF.

The gene calls are TRBV5-1 and TRBJ2-5; TRBD2 is a possible D gene (5 bases). Germline V lookup: CDR1 SGHRS, CDR2 YFSETQ. Trimming took 1 base from V and 4 from J, leaving 8 bases between them. CDR3 length: 13 amino acids. The CDR3 DNA is TGCGCCAGCAGCTTGTTTGGGAGAGAGACCCAGTACTTC. The encoded protein is CASSLFGRETQYF.

There are a few counts of this clone. This sequence joins TRBV6-4 and TRBJ2-3, with 7 bases aligning to TRBD1. The junction had 5 bases not matched to a gene; V was cut back by 3 bases and J by 5 bases. Germline CDR1 reads MRHNA; CDR2 reads SNTAGT. CDR3 length: 14 amino acids. CDR3 sequence: CASSEHQGVDTQYF. The CDR3 DNA sequence: TGTGCCAGCAGTGAACACCAGGGGGTAGATACGCAGTATTTT.

Only one count was recorded for this clone. V gene TRBV10-2 combines with J gene TRBJ1-5, with D maybe TRBD1 (5 bases). V was shortened by 5 bases and J by 3 bases, with 11 bases between the two germline ends. Germline-derived CDR1 and CDR2 are WSHSY and SAAADI. There are 14 residues in the CDR3. CDR3 sequence: CASSLGHNNQPQHF. In DNA, the CDR3 is TGCGCCAGCAGTCTCGGACACAACAATCAGCCCCAGCATTTT.

Ten or more counts support this clone. J is TRBJ2-3 and V is TRBV5-5; D possibly corresponds to TRBD2 (6 bases). The germline CDR1 and CDR2 sequences are SGHKS and YYEKEE (reference sequence). The CDR3 has 15 residues. The ends were cut back, 7 bases at V and 0 bases at J, with 15 bases in the middle. The CDR3 bases are TGTGCCAGCCAAGGGCGGGGTACTAGCACAGATACGCAGTATTTT. The encoded protein is CASQGRGTSTDTQYF.

The chain combines TRBV27 with TRBJ1-6; 7 bases agree with TRBD1. With V trimmed by 8 bases and J by 9 bases, 10 bases remained unmatched. The CDR3 is made up of 14 amino acids. Per germline, CDR1 MNHEY and CDR2 SMNVEV (reference sequence). The CDR3 DNA reads TGTGCCAGCCGAATTAGACAGGGTGCTTCACCCCTCCACTTT. Residues: CASRIRQGASPLHF.

The chain employs TRBV30 and TRBJ2-5; the D gene is possibly TRBD2 (6 bases). The V gene lost 3 bases and the J gene lost 7 bases, with 18 bases spanning the gap. The germline V gene encodes CDR1 GTSNPN and CDR2 SVGIG (reference sequence). The CDR3 covers 14 residues. CDR3 sequence reads: CAWRGWGGKGTQYF. As DNA, the CDR3 is TGTGCCTGGAGGGGGTGGGGAGGAAAAGGGACCCAGTACTTC.

V and J are TRBV5-1 and TRBJ1-6; maybe TRBD1 (5 bases). From germline, CDR1 is SGHRS and CDR2 YFSETQ. The V end was cut by 8 bases, the J end by 6 bases, with 12 bases between. This CDR3 is 13 amino acids long. Here the CDR3 DNA reads TGCGCCAGTAATCGGGGGTTTAATTCACCCCTCCACTTT. Residues: CASNRGFNSPLHF.

The J gene is TRBJ1-6, the V gene TRBV30; no reliable D call. The ends were cut back, 3 bases at V and 7 bases at J, with 13 bases in the middle. This CDR3 region has 14 residues. Germline V lookup: CDR1 GTSNPN, CDR2 SVGIG (reference sequence). CDR3: CAWRAGSWNSPLHF. The CDR3 DNA follows: TGTGCCTGGAGAGCCGGGAGTTGGAATTCACCCCTCCACTTT.

The gene calls are TRBV10-2 and TRBJ1-5; D remains unclear. The germline CDR1 and CDR2 sequences are WSHSY and SAAADI. Between the trimmed V and J ends, which lost 7 bases and 6 bases, there was a span of 10 bases. The CDR3 length is 12 residues. The CDR3 is CASTGVGQPQHF. As DNA, the CDR3 is TGCGCCAGCACCGGGGTCGGTCAGCCCCAGCATTTT.

A single count supports this clone. A much more abundant neighbour one base away suggests this may be a read error. This chain connects TRBV5-8 to TRBJ1-1; possible D gene TRBD1, 6 bases. V was pared by 1 base and J by 5 bases, with 6 bases between. The CDR3 length is 12 residues. Germline assignment: CDR1 SGHTS and CDR2 YDEGEE. CDR3 DNA sequence: TGTGCCAGCAGCTTGAGGGGGACTGAAGCTTTCTTT. Protein: CASSLRGTEAFF.